The present entry profiles one T cell receptor beta chain with its context. What antigen it recognizes has not been identified. No much larger clonotype is one base removed from it; base qualities were not supplied. The healthy controls were 37 blood donors, and the buffy coats of these donors were supplied by the Finnish Red Cross blood service. All TCR-sequenced material derived from peripheral blood: patient blood samples and healthy donor buffy coats. Ficoll-Hypaque gradient centrifugation was used to isolate peripheral blood mononuclear cells. Magnetic purification was used to isolate CD4+ cells from the buffy coats of the healthy controls. The Gentra Puregene Cell and Tissue kit was used for genomic DNA extraction, and quantification was performed on a Qubit 2.0 fluorometer. This record belongs to a study of STAT5B mutations in CD4+ large granular lymphocyte leukemia (dated by TCRdb to about 2022). Notes on the research overall: Among the healthy controls, the CDR3 'QG' motif was associated with a particular HLA allele. The study compared the TCRbeta repertoires of patients with CD4+ T-cell large granular lymphocyte leukemia against the TCRbeta repertoires of healthy blood donors. The purity of purified fractions was confirmed by flow cytometry on FACSCanto II or FACSVerse to exceed 95% among lymphocytes.

Study-wide conclusions, independent of this receptor: Main leukemic clonotypes were private to each patient, although over 20% appeared at low frequency in other patients' non-leukemic repertoires. Data were not HLA-matched; higher clonality in CD4+ versus CD8+ T-LGLL could reflect the relatively small sample size. CD4-sorted patient repertoires appeared more clonal than healthy CD4+ repertoires, and this difference persisted after removing the putative leukemic clones.

TCRbeta rearrangements were sequenced from genomic DNA using the immunoSEQ assay at survey resolution. Under the source paper's analysis protocol: A lowest detectable productive clonotype frequency of 2.59 x 10-5 was observed in the TCR sequencing data. Only productive TCRbeta rearrangements, defined as complete and in-frame sequences, were included in the analyses. Clonality for each sample was calculated as Simpson clonality in the immunoSEQ Analyzer version 3.0. Clones were binned by frequency as very rare, small, medium, large (1-20%) or hyperexpanded (>20%). OLGA 1.2.3 estimated generation probabilities, VDJtools produced V-gene circos plots, VDJdb was queried for specificities, and GLIPH identified CDR3 motifs. The table was pulled from immuneACCESS by TCRdb, which kept in-frame rearrangements only. Such tables lose some clones; where checked, under half of the loss comes from unresolved V genes, and the rest has no known cause. That table gives V, J and clone size, and the DNA gave D and trimming. Present in this sample are fewer than 35,000 clones, 60% to 80% of which were seen just once. Roughly 0.47% of the sample belongs to the ten largest clones.

The specimen was CD4+ T cells from blood buffy coats. The receptor was derived from a human donor in good health.

The nucleotides are TGCAGCGTTGGGGGCCTCGGGGATCAGCCCCAGCATTTT. Its translation is CSVGGLGDQPQHF. The chain is encoded by TRBV29-1 joined to TRBJ1-5; TRBD1 might be the D gene, on 5 matching bases. The germline V gene encodes CDR1 SQVTM and CDR2 ANQGSEA. V loses 4 bases of germline sequence and J loses 5 bases, and the interval between the two ends is 12 bases. Taken from cysteine to phenylalanine, the CDR3 has 13 residues. Just the 39-base CDR3 DNA is kept, in frame starting at base 1.